The clone carrying this T cell receptor beta chain occurred once. The antigen remains unidentified. This entry is derived from a study of cytotoxic CD8 clonotypes in ibrutinib-treated CLL. Study at large: IGHV unmutated 17 to 18; relapsed/refractory about 10; treatment-naive approximately 16. Investigators reported about 24 partial and 2 complete responses; after median about six years, about 15 patients remained remitted and some 12 progressed. Points from the study as a whole: Contraction or stability on treatment characterized the public clonotypes, which were uncommon.

Measured with immunoSEQ multiplex PCR; TCRdb has only the in-frame clones, and not every one. The data hold 150,000 or so clones, with around three quarters observed a single time. Roughly 2 micrograms of genomic DNA from cryopreserved PBMCs went into TCR beta libraries. Source: PBMCs, taken after 12 months of ibrutinib treatment. The TCR comes from a human donor with chronic lymphocytic leukemia.

For the CDR3, the DNA is TGTGCCAGTAGACCCAGCGGGAAGGGGGTCGCTCAGCCCCAGCATTTT. Protein sequence: CASRPSGKGVAQPQHF. The V call is TRBV19, the J call TRBJ1-5, with D possibly matching TRBD1 (6 bases). The V and J ends lost 6 bases and 6 bases respectively, with 21 bases between them. CDR3 length: 16 residues. CDR1 and CDR2 (germline): LNHDA, SQIVND (reference sequence).